A single sample gave rise to the 14 T cell receptor beta chains below, sequenced in a study of beta chain features in type 1 diabetes. The entirety of the isolated RNA underwent reverse transcription, so expressed TCRB transcripts were sequenced. Produced via immunoSEQ multiplex PCR; TCRdb's table is partial and in-frame only. Of 300,000 to 350,000 clones detected, 15% to 20% appear once; the ten largest clones hold 0.044%. Sequencing was performed on naive CD4+ T cells from blood. The receptors stem from a woman between 18 and 29 years old in good health.

The chain carries TRBV10-3 and TRBJ2-5, with D possibly being TRBD2 (5 bases). The CDR3 runs to 12 residues. Germline V CDR1 and CDR2: ENHRY, SYGVKD. Trimming removed 11 bases from V and 3 bases from J, with 13 bases in between. As DNA, the CDR3 is TGTGCCTGTAGCGAAGATGAAGAGACCCAGTACTTC. Its protein product is CACSEDEETQYF.

The V gene is TRBV6-6, the J gene TRBJ1-6; 9 bases align to TRBD1. The V gene's germline CDR1 is MNHNY and CDR2 SVGAGI (reference sequence). This CDR3 is built from 16 residues. V shed 0 bases and J 10 bases; nucleotides not matched to a gene: 7. CDR3 protein: CASSYSLGQGPSPLHF. CDR3 nucleotides: TGTGCCAGCAGTTACTCGTTGGGACAGGGACCATCACCCCTCCACTTT.

The genes are TRBV16 and TRBJ2-1, with D possibly being TRBD1 (6 bases). V was cut by 4 bases and J by 5 bases, with 15 bases left in between. The V gene's germline CDR1 is KGHSY and CDR2 FQNENV. The CDR3 is made up of 15 amino acids. The CDR3 coding sequence is TGTGCCAGCAGCCGCGAGGGGGTGGCTAACAATGAGCAGTTCTTC. Translation gives CASSREGVANNEQFF.

This clone was found a few times. The rearrangement links TRBV6-6 to TRBJ2-1; D possibly corresponds to TRBD2 (5 bases). The V gene's germline CDR1 is MNHNY and CDR2 SVGAGI (reference sequence). The CDR3 sequence is 15 residues long. Trimming cost V 6 bases and J 0 bases, with 12 bases left between them. The CDR3 reads CASSLQGSSYNEQFF. The CDR3 nucleotides read TGTGCCAGCAGCCTCCAAGGGAGCTCCTACAATGAGCAGTTCTTC.

This clone has only a few counts. The genes are TRBV13 and TRBJ2-3; 7 nucleotides line up with TRBD1. The germline V gene has CDR1 PRHDT and CDR2 FYEKMQ (reference sequence). V was pared by 2 bases and J by 3 bases, with 8 bases of the junction left unmatched. CDR3 length: 16 residues. The chain's CDR3 is CASSLSWGQTTDTQYF. The CDR3 region has the DNA TGTGCCAGCAGCTTAAGTTGGGGACAGACTACAGATACGCAGTATTTT.

This chain's CDR3 is CSVEKTGGSYEQYF. Written as DNA, the CDR3 is TGCAGCGTTGAGAAGACAGGGGGGTCCTACGAGCAGTACTTC. The gene calls are TRBV29-1 and TRBJ2-7, with TRBD1 matching over 9 bases. CDR1 and CDR2 from the germline V gene are SQVTM and ANQGSEA. The CDR3 contains 14 residues. Unmatched junction bases numbered 4, after V lost 3 bases and J lost 1 base.

The rearrangement uses TRBV15 and TRBJ2-2; possible D gene TRBD2, 6 bases. Trimming took off 5 bases at V and 7 bases at J, with 11 bases between the two ends. Germline-derived CDR1 and CDR2 are LNHNV and YYDKDF (reference sequence). The CDR3 consists of 13 residues. The CDR3 loop is CATSRGWDGELFF. CDR3 coding DNA: TGTGCCACCAGCCGGGGGTGGGACGGGGAGCTGTTTTTT.

V and J are TRBV2 and TRBJ2-5; 8 bases line up with TRBD2. Germline-derived CDR1 and CDR2 are SNHLY and FYNNEI. This CDR3 has 14 residues. V shed 8 bases and J 4 bases; nucleotides not matched to a gene: 9. The CDR3 protein is CASSSGGGPETQYF. CDR3 in DNA: TGTGCCAGCTCCTCCGGGGGGGGCCCAGAGACCCAGTACTTC.

The V gene is TRBV7-9, the J gene TRBJ1-3; D not resolved. Per germline, CDR1 SEHNR and CDR2 FQNEAQ (reference sequence). The length of the CDR3 is 14 residues. The ends were cut back, 3 bases at V and 0 bases at J, with 6 bases in the middle. The CDR3 loop is CASSFAGSGNTIYF. Here the CDR3 DNA reads TGTGCCAGCAGCTTCGCGGGCTCTGGAAACACCATATATTTT.

This clone was counted a few times. This rearrangement joins TRBV5-1 to TRBJ1-1; D may be TRBD1 (6 bases). CDR3 length equals 14 residues. V gave up 5 bases and J gave up 4 bases, with 15 bases separating them. Germline loops: CDR1 SGHRS, CDR2 YFSETQ. The CDR3, as DNA: TGCGCCAGCAGGCTAGGACAGTTCGTCACTGAAGCTTTCTTT. It yields the protein CASRLGQFVTEAFF. Complete variable domain (other parts from reference TRBV5-1 and TRBJ1-1): KAGVTQTPRYLIKTRGQQVTLSCSPISGHRSVSWYQQTPGQGLQFLFEYFSETQRNKGNFPGRFSGRQFSNSRSEMNVSTLELGDSALYLCASRLGQFVTEAFFGQGTRLTVV.

Points on this clone: A read error may account for a junction end that differs from germline. The CDR3 reads CASSTGQGNEQFF. Here the CDR3 DNA reads TGTGCTAGCAGCACCGGACAGGGCAATGAGCAGTTCTTC. The chain combines TRBV7-7 with TRBJ2-1; 8 bases line up with TRBD1. Germline CDR1 SSHAT, CDR2 FNYEAQ (reference sequence). This CDR3 comprises 13 residues.

This clone has only a few counts. The chain recombines TRBV18 with TRBJ2-2, with TRBD2 matching over 9 bases. The germline V gene has CDR1 KGHSH and CDR2 LQKENI. Trimming cost V 6 bases and J 7 bases; bases outside gene matches: 6. The CDR3 length is 14 residues. CDR3 coding DNA: TGTGCCAGCTCCCCGACTAGCGGCCACGGGGAGCTGTTTTTT. Its translation is CASSPTSGHGELFF.

This clone showed up just a few times. This rearrangement joins TRBV27 to TRBJ1-1; D is undetermined. The length of the CDR3 is 15 residues. V was pared by 5 bases and J by 3 bases, with 16 bases between. Germline CDR1 MNHEY, CDR2 SMNVEV (reference sequence). This chain's CDR3 is CASSRSVGRHTEAFF. The CDR3 nucleotides read TGTGCCAGCAGTAGATCTGTGGGCCGTCACACTGAAGCTTTCTTT.

The V gene is TRBV25-1, the J gene TRBJ2-3; a possible D gene is TRBD1 (5 bases). Germline V gene lookup returns CDR1 MGHDK and CDR2 SYGVNS. The V end lost 2 bases, the J end lost 5 bases, and 11 bases lay between the germline ends. CDR3 length: 14 amino acids. In DNA form, the CDR3 reads TGTGCCAGCAGTGAAAGGGGATCACGAGATACGCAGTATTTT. Translation gives CASSERGSRDTQYF.